This T cell receptor (beta chain) came from a study of vaccination and CD4 T cells after COVID-19 (dated 2022 in TCRdb). About the full investigation: Every convalescent patient had a positive nasal swab PCR test for SARS-CoV-2, with mild disease in 9 or 10 patients and severe disease in one. Six males and four females were included in the convalescent cohort, with two Hispanic individuals, seven Caucasians, two Asians and one multiracial person represented. Each participant got two doses of either the Pfizer-BioNTech BNT162b2 vaccine (n=8) or the Moderna mRNA-1273 vaccine (n=2). Post-COVID blood samples from convalescent patients were collected a median of approximately 93 days after diagnosis, with a range of roughly 30 to 161 days. Post-vaccine blood samples were collected a median of about 11 weeks after the second vaccine dose, ranging from about 13 to 250 days. The cultures were stimulated with overlapping spike peptide pools from SARS-CoV-2 and from the common cold coronaviruses HCoV-NL63, HCoV-OC43 and HCoV-229E. In control cultures, a CEFX viral epitope pool was used as positive control, an HIV-1 Nef peptide pool was used as negative control, or no peptide was added. In around 9 COVID-19 convalescent patients and a few infection-naive healthy vaccine recipients, researchers compared the spike-specific CD4+ TCR repertoire from before mRNA vaccination with the repertoire from after. Results and caveats for the whole study, not just this receptor: The median number of SARS-CoV-2-reactive clonotypes rose from around 22 after infection to roughly 40 after vaccination, but the change was not significant. The study included relatively few convalescent patients and did not analyze early timepoints after natural infection. In convalescent patients, nearly all vaccine-specific clones (304 of 307) were found to be mono-reactive for SARS-CoV-2 spike rather than cross-reactive with common cold coronaviruses. Among convalescent patients, a median about 86% of the SARS-CoV-2-reactive clones seen after vaccination appeared only after vaccination, which suggests priming specific to the vaccine.

Worth noting for this clonotype: The antigen it recognizes is unknown. One base away there is no much larger clone; base qualities are not given.

The library was built by means of PCR. At the Johns Hopkins FTIC core, DNA from the cultured CD4+ T cells underwent TCR sequencing with the Oncomine TCR Beta short-read assay. Genomic DNA was extracted from the cultured CD4+ T cells with the QIAamp micro DNA kit. Oncomine TCR Beta libraries from cultured CD4+ T cells were pooled with unique dual indexes and sequenced on an Illumina iSeq 100. Turning to the authors' computational methods: Non-productive sequences were removed, and CDR3s that did not start with C, did not end with F or W, or were shorter than 7 amino acids were discarded. The MANAFEST web application was used to identify antigen-specific clonotypes by comparing peptide-stimulated wells against reference wells and other culture wells. An FDR below 0.05, an odds ratio above 5, and a productive frequency above 0.1% in at least two of three replicate wells were required for clones to be considered positive. A clonotype counted as cross-reactive if it showed significant expansion both in the SARS-CoV-2 spike wells and in at least one common cold coronavirus spike condition. Using R version 3.6.1, CDR3 homology was evaluated through Levenshtein distances (stringdist) along with unrooted phylogenetic trees (ape). TCRdb applied fastp at Q25 and MiXCR to the public reads, then kept only in-frame beta chains. CDR3 protein sequences are deduplicated, and each keeps its most common genes and DNA. TCRdb, not the original authors, processed these V and J calls. This sample lists roughly 12,000 distinct CDR3 sequences; 40% to 50% were detected once. The ten largest clones take up 20% to 25% of the sample.

The CDR3, cysteine through phenylalanine, is 17 amino acids long. Only the CDR3 DNA is retained, 51 bases long and in frame from the first base. Compared with germline, V lacks 4 bases and J lacks 2 bases; bases without a gene match: 5. Taken with the paper, the label for treatment or condition translates to: approximately nine-day PBMC culture with coronavirus spike peptide pools or control peptides (ViraFEST assay). To expand antigen-specific T cells with peptide pools and then pick out the expanded clonotypes through TCR sequencing, the study relied on the ViraFEST assay. Positive SARS-CoV-2 PCR tests in the convalescent patients dated from March to December 2020, before Alpha, Beta and Delta variants emerged in the United States. Under 2.5 million PBMCs per well were cultured in IMDM with roughly 5.5% human AB serum and approximately 10 IU/ml IL-2, plus 10 ug/ml peptide pools. Half of the culture medium was replaced with fresh IL-2-containing medium on days 3 and 7. After around 11 days of culture, CD4+ T cells were isolated by negative selection with the EasySep CD4+ T cell isolation kit. Ficoll-Paque Plus gradient centrifugation was used to isolate PBMCs from whole blood, and the isolated PBMCs were then either used fresh or cryopreserved at -140C. Each culture condition was generally run in triplicate wells.

The sequence links TRBV12-3 or TRBV12-4 to TRBJ2-3; 14 junctional bases match TRBD2. Sequenced input: CD4+ T cells from blood, cultured in vitro. The TCR was taken from a human donor who had recovered from COVID-19. The CDR3 reads as follows: CASSSGLAGGLTDTQYF. The DNA sequence is given as TGTGCCAGCAGTTCCGGACTAGCGGGAGGCCTCACAGATACGCAGTATTTT.